These 29 T cell receptor beta chains were sequenced from one sample in a study of vaccination effects on CD4 cells after COVID-19. Libraries were prepared by immunoSEQ multiplex PCR; TCRdb keeps only in-frame clonotypes and omits some of them. The table lists roughly 46,000 clones, about 76% of them singletons. Peptide-pool stimulation followed by sequencing identified expanded antigen-specific CD4+ clonotypes in the ViraFEST assay. An approximately nine-day culture period preceded the isolation of CD4+ T cells. Participants got two doses of BNT162b2 or mRNA-1273 vaccine. Antigen specificity for these receptors is unknown. The sequencing used CD4+ T cells from PBMCs cultured with HCoV-OC43 spike peptides, collected after COVID-19 vaccination. The subset: HCoV-OC43 spike overlapping peptide pool stimulation. These receptors came from a human donor who received a COVID-19 vaccine.

CDR3: CASSFDYEQYF. The CDR3 DNA follows: TGTGCCAGCAGCTTTGACTACGAGCAGTACTTC. The J gene is TRBJ2-7, the V gene TRBV5-6, with D uncertain. Germline values: CDR1 SGHDT, CDR2 YYEEEE. The CDR3 runs 11 residues. V dropped 2 bases and J dropped 3 bases, with 3 bases sitting between them. The full variable domain, with the rest looked up from reference TRBV5-6 and TRBJ2-7, is DAGVTQSPTHLIKTRGQQVTLRCSPKSGHDTVSWYQQALGQGPQFIFQYYEEEERQRGNFPDRFSGHQFPNYSSELNVNALLLGDSALYLCASSFDYEQYFGPGTRLTVT.

This chain uses TRBV19 with TRBJ2-7; 8 positions match TRBD1. The CDR3 is 15 amino acids. The J segment lost 2 bases and the V segment lost 6 bases, leaving 9 bases of the junction unmatched. Germline lookup yields CDR1 LNHDA and CDR2 SQIVND (reference sequence). CDR3 sequence reads: CASRPGQGVPYEQYF. Written as DNA, the CDR3 is TGTGCCAGTAGACCTGGACAGGGTGTTCCCTACGAGCAGTACTTC.

J is TRBJ2-2 and V is TRBV10-3; the D gene is possibly TRBD2 (5 bases). Germline V gene lookup returns CDR1 ENHRY and CDR2 SYGVKD. The V end was cut by 1 base, the J end by 4 bases, with 7 bases between. The CDR3 length is 14 residues. This chain's CDR3 is CAISELEGTGELFF. In nucleotides, the CDR3 is TGTGCCATCAGTGAGTTAGAGGGCACCGGGGAGCTGTTTTTT.

The genes are TRBV5-1 and TRBJ2-7; 14 nucleotides match TRBD2. Per germline, CDR1 SGHRS and CDR2 YFSETQ. Germline trimming cut 4 bases from V and 6 bases from J; bases unmatched to any gene: 3. This CDR3 has 14 residues. In DNA, the CDR3 is TGCGCCAGCAGCGCCGGGACTAGCGGGGGCGAGCAGTACTTC. It is translated as CASSAGTSGGEQYF.

This rearrangement joins TRBV28 to TRBJ1-1; 9 bases match TRBD1. Germline CDR1 reads MDHEN; CDR2 reads SYDVKM. CDR3 length: 15 residues. The trim removed 6 bases at V and 0 bases at J, leaving 5 bases unmatched. The CDR3 region is CASSPGDRVNTEAFF. The CDR3, as DNA: TGTGCCAGCAGCCCCGGGGACAGGGTGAACACTGAAGCTTTCTTT.

V is TRBV19 and J is TRBJ2-5, with a weak D call TRBD2 (6 bases). The CDR3 sequence is 14 residues long. V was clipped by 3 bases and J by 6 bases, with 14 bases between them. Germline V gene sequence: CDR1 LNHDA, CDR2 SQIVND (reference sequence). The CDR3 nucleotides are TGTGCCAGTAGTATTGGGAGGACGGGGCAGACCCAGTACTTC. Its translation is CASSIGRTGQTQYF.

The sample holds a few counts of this clone. This chain connects TRBV19 to TRBJ2-5; possibly TRBD2 for D (5 bases). Germline V gene data show CDR1 as LNHDA and CDR2 as SQIVND (reference sequence). V lost 7 bases to trimming and J lost 7 bases, with 13 bases between them. The CDR3 has 12 residues. The CDR3 spells CASNGESGTQYF. CDR3 nucleotide sequence: TGTGCCAGTAACGGGGAATCGGGGACCCAGTACTTC.

The V and J genes are TRBV30 and TRBJ2-2; 8 bases map to TRBD2. The junction had 1 base not matched to a gene; V was cut back by 4 bases and J by 6 bases. CDR1 is GTSNPN, CDR2 SVGIG, per germline (reference sequence). CDR3 size: 12 residues. The CDR3 DNA is TGTGCCTGGACGGGGGGGGCCGGGGAGCTGTTTTTT. The encoded protein is CAWTGGAGELFF. The full variable domain, in which reference TRBV30 and TRBJ2-2 provide the parts outside the CDR3, is SQTIHQWPATLVQPVGSPLSLECTVEGTSNPNLYWYRQAAGRGLQLLFYSVGIGQISSEVPQNLSASRPQDRQFILSSKKLLLSDSGFYLCAWTGGAGELFFGEGSRLTVL.

The CDR3 DNA reads TGTGCCAGCAGCTTGGGCAGGGGCCTCAACTATGGCTACACCTTC. This gives the protein CASSLGRGLNYGYTF. This chain joins TRBV7-8 and TRBJ1-2, with a weak D call TRBD1 (6 bases). V dropped 3 bases and J dropped 2 bases, with 13 bases sitting between them. This CDR3 is built from 15 residues. Looked up from germline, CDR1 is SGHVS and CDR2 is FQNEAQ.

The chain uses TRBV7-8 and TRBJ2-4; 16 bases match TRBD2. This CDR3 contains 16 residues. Looked up from germline, CDR1 is SGHVS and CDR2 is FQNEAQ. J was trimmed by 4 bases and V by 7 bases; bases with no gene match: 4. In nucleotides, the CDR3 is TGTGCCAGCATGGGACTAGCGGGGGGGAAAAAAAACATTCAGTACTTC. This gives the protein CASMGLAGGKKNIQYF.

This clone appeared a single time. The genes are TRBV19 and TRBJ2-1; D is perhaps TRBD2 (5 bases). Germline-derived CDR1 and CDR2 are LNHDA and SQIVND (reference sequence). V lost 3 bases and J 5 bases, leaving 14 bases between the germline ends. The CDR3 is 15 residues long. The CDR3 loop is CASSIAQGGNNEQFF. The CDR3 coding sequence is TGTGCCAGTAGTATTGCCCAAGGAGGTAACAATGAGCAGTTCTTC.

V and J are TRBV19 and TRBJ2-7; D perhaps matches TRBD2 (5 bases). V was pared by 5 bases and J by 3 bases, with 11 bases between. CDR3 size: 13 residues. CDR1 and CDR2 (germline): LNHDA, SQIVND (reference sequence). The DNA for the CDR3 is TGTGCCAGTAGTGGGCCGGGATTCTACGAGCAGTACTTC. It codes for CASSGPGFYEQYF. Based on the CDR3 plus reference TRBV19 and TRBJ2-7, the full variable domain is DGGITQSPKYLFRKEGQNVTLSCEQNLNHDAMYWYRQDPGQGLRLIYYSQIVNDFQKGDIAEGYSVSREKKESFPLTVTSAQKNPTAFYLCASSGPGFYEQYFGPGTRLTVT.

This clone has only a few counts. The chain uses TRBV7-2 and TRBJ2-1, with 11 bases identical to TRBD2. The germline CDR1 and CDR2 sequences are SGHTA and FQGNSA. Unmatched junction bases numbered 9, after V lost 4 bases and J lost 7 bases. CDR3 length: 16 residues. DNA of the CDR3: TGTGCCAGCAGCTGGAAACTAGCGGGGGTTTTAAATGAGCAGTTCTTC. Its protein product is CASSWKLAGVLNEQFF.

This rearrangement joins TRBV7-9 to TRBJ2-7; 7 bases agree with TRBD1. With V trimmed by 4 bases and J by 0 bases, 9 bases remained unmatched. The CDR3 loop spans 16 amino acids. CDR1 and CDR2 from the germline V gene are SEHNR and FQNEAQ (reference sequence). As DNA, the CDR3 is TGTGCCAGCAGCTCGTCAAAGGGACAGATCTCCTACGAGCAGTACTTC. It encodes CASSSSKGQISYEQYF.

This chain uses TRBV19 with TRBJ2-7; 11 positions agree with TRBD1. The CDR3 consists of 15 residues. CDR1 and CDR2 from the germline V gene are LNHDA and SQIVND (reference sequence). J lost 4 bases, V lost 5 bases, and 7 bases had no gene match. CDR3: CASSREDRGLYEQYF. CDR3 coding DNA: TGTGCCAGTAGTCGTGAGGACAGGGGGCTGTACGAGCAGTACTTC.

The CDR3 region has the DNA TGTGCCAGTAGCGACCCCGGACTAGCGGGCCGGGAGCAGTTCTTC. This encodes CASSDPGLAGREQFF. V and J are TRBV19 and TRBJ2-1, with 11 bases that match TRBD2. The CDR3 runs to 15 residues. V lost 6 bases to trimming and J lost 10 bases; unmatched junction nucleotides: 11. From germline, CDR1 is LNHDA and CDR2 SQIVND (reference sequence).

CDR3 sequence: CASSLENYEQYF. For the CDR3, the DNA is TGTGCCAGCAGCTTGGAGAACTACGAGCAGTACTTC. The chain uses TRBV5-5 and TRBJ2-7; unclear D gene. Germline V gene sequence: CDR1 SGHKS, CDR2 YYEKEE (reference sequence). The CDR3 contains 12 residues. Trimming left V 0 bases short and J 3 bases short, with 4 bases between.

The chain has TRBV6-6 and TRBJ1-1; the match to TRBD1 covers 9 bases. Trimming cost V 6 bases and J 1 base; bases outside gene matches: 3. Germline V gene lookup returns CDR1 MNHNY and CDR2 SVGAGI (reference sequence). The length of the CDR3 is 14 residues. The CDR3 protein is CASSHRGQNTEAFF. CDR3 DNA sequence: TGTGCCAGCAGCCACAGGGGGCAGAACACTGAAGCTTTCTTT.

A few counts support this clone. This chain links TRBV9 with TRBJ2-7; TRBD1 agrees at 7 bases. The CDR3 length is 15 residues. Germline CDR1 SGDLS, CDR2 YYNGEE. The V and J ends lost 0 bases and 5 bases, in that order; junction bases with no gene match: 8. CDR3 sequence reads: CASSVGSLGGDEQYF. The DNA for the CDR3 is TGTGCCAGCAGCGTAGGATCGCTAGGGGGCGACGAGCAGTACTTC.

The gene calls are TRBV6-5 and TRBJ2-1, with D unresolved. The germline gives CDR1 MNHEY, CDR2 SVGAGI. V was pared by 7 bases and J by 7 bases, with 14 bases between. The CDR3 runs 13 residues. The CDR3 spells CASKTPSWNEQFF. In nucleotides, the CDR3 is TGTGCCAGCAAAACCCCGTCGTGGAATGAGCAGTTCTTC.

The DNA for the CDR3 is TGCGCCAGCAGCTCCACCCAGGGGGCCCAAGAGACCCAGTACTTC. Its protein is CASSSTQGAQETQYF. This chain uses TRBV5-1 with TRBJ2-5; 8 bases fit TRBD1. Germline lookup yields CDR1 SGHRS and CDR2 YFSETQ. J was trimmed by 1 base and V by 3 bases; bases with no gene match: 5. The CDR3 totals 15 residues.

The CDR3 protein is CAWSGGPAFDRDGYGYTF. The CDR3 DNA sequence: TGTGCCTGGAGTGGGGGTCCCGCTTTTGACAGGGACGGATATGGCTACACCTTC. The genes are TRBV30 and TRBJ1-2, with 7 bases fitting TRBD1. The CDR3 runs to 18 residues. In germline, CDR1 is GTSNPN, CDR2 SVGIG (reference sequence). The V segment lost 1 base and the J segment 5 bases; nucleotides outside the gene matches: 19.

This clone was seen a handful of times. The CDR3 here is CASSLGGPGDGYTF. In DNA form, the CDR3 reads TGCGCCAGCAGCTTGGGAGGGCCGGGCGATGGCTACACCTTC. This sequence joins TRBV5-1 and TRBJ1-2; D remains unclear. The V end was cut by 0 bases, the J end by 6 bases, with 12 bases between. The CDR3 covers 14 residues. Germline-derived CDR1 and CDR2 are SGHRS and YFSETQ.

The chain couples TRBV24-1 to TRBJ2-1; the match to TRBD1 covers 7 bases. The germline V gene has CDR1 KGHDR and CDR2 SFDVKD. V gave up 1 base and J gave up 5 bases; unmatched junction bases: 7. The CDR3 is 16 residues long. This chain's CDR3 is CATSDLGQGENNEQFF. The CDR3, as DNA: TGTGCCACCAGTGATTTAGGGCAGGGGGAAAACAATGAGCAGTTCTTC.

This chain links TRBV11-2 with TRBJ1-1; possibly TRBD1 for D (5 bases). Trimming stripped 5 bases from V and 4 bases from J, with 17 bases between. The CDR3 spans 15 residues. Germline V lookup: CDR1 SGHAT, CDR2 FQNNGV. The CDR3 loop reads CASSLITGGSTEAFF. Written as DNA, the CDR3 is TGTGCCAGCAGCCTCATTACAGGTGGTAGCACTGAAGCTTTCTTT.

The chain combines TRBV29-1 with TRBJ1-2; no reliable D call. The CDR3 totals 13 residues. Germline values: CDR1 SQVTM, CDR2 ANQGSEA. V was pared by 0 bases and J by 0 bases, with 5 bases between. The CDR3 nucleotides read TGCAGCGTTGAAGATCTGGCTAACTATGGCTACACCTTC. Its translation: CSVEDLANYGYTF.

This clone was seen once. The chain joins TRBV19 to TRBJ1-4, with unresolved D. This CDR3 has 16 residues. From germline, CDR1 is LNHDA and CDR2 SQIVND (reference sequence). The V gene lost 2 bases and the J gene lost 8 bases, with 18 bases spanning the gap. In DNA, the CDR3 is TGTGCCAGTAGTATAAGGCTCGGCACAGCGGGAGAAAAACTGTTTTTT. This encodes CASSIRLGTAGEKLFF.

In its sample, this clone was seen a few times. The rearrangement joins TRBV6-6 to TRBJ1-2; a possible D gene is TRBD1 (6 bases). The V gene's germline CDR1 is MNHNY and CDR2 SVGAGI (reference sequence). The CDR3 spans 13 residues. The V end was cut by 5 bases, the J end by 6 bases, with 13 bases between. CDR3 coding DNA: TGTGCCAGCAGTCCACAGGGATGGAATGGCTACACCTTC. Amino acids: CASSPQGWNGYTF.

This chain joins TRBV19 and TRBJ2-6; D might be TRBD2 (6 bases). Germline loops: CDR1 LNHDA, CDR2 SQIVND (reference sequence). The germline V and J ends were trimmed by 7 bases and 1 base, with 11 bases remaining between them. The CDR3 spans 15 residues. The CDR3 loop reads CASNFGGSGANVLTF. CDR3 bases: TGTGCCAGTAATTTTGGGGGGTCTGGGGCCAACGTCCTGACTTTC.